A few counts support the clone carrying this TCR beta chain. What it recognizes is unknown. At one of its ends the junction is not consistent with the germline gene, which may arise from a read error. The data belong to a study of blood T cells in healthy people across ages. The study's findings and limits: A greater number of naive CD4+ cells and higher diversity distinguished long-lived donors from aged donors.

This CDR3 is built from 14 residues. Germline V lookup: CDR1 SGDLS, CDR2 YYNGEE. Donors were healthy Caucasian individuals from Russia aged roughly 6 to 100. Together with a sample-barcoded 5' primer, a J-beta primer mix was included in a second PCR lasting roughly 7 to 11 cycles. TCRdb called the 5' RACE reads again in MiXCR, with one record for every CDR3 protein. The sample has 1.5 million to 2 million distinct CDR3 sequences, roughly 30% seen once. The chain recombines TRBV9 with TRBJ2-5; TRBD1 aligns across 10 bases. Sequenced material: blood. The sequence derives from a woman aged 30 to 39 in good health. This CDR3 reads CASSTTGGPETQYF. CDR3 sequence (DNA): TGCGCCAGCAGCACGACAGGGGGCCCCGAGACCCAGTACTTC.